The 21 T cell receptor beta chains below all came from one sample that was sequenced in a study of post-analysis software for immune sequencing data. Study-level findings and limits: TRBV segments more frequent in patients than in controls numbered five and included TRBV5-6, TRBV5-1 and TRBV20-1.

Their specific antigens are unknown. Every TCR beta cDNA library bore unique molecular identifiers. MiXCR, run by TCRdb on the PCR reads, gives a single entry per CDR3 protein. Of fewer than 900,000 distinct CDR3 sequences detected, under 60% appear once; the ten largest clones hold roughly 5.2%. Sequences were obtained from blood. The receptors shown here come from a girl between 5 and 17 years old with multiple sclerosis.

This clonotype was recorded a few times. This chain uses TRBV29-1 with TRBJ1-1, with a weak D call TRBD1 (5 bases). The CDR3 runs to 12 residues. Trimming took 3 bases from V and 3 from J, leaving 8 bases between them. Germline CDR1 is SQVTM and CDR2 is ANQGSEA. The DNA of the CDR3 is TGCAGCGTTGACAGGGTGGACACTGAAGCTTTCTTT. This encodes CSVDRVDTEAFF.

The V gene is TRBV7-2, the J gene TRBJ2-5; D gene unclear. The V end lost 5 bases, the J end lost 3 bases, and 10 bases lay between the germline ends. The CDR3 consists of 13 residues. Germline V gene sequence: CDR1 SGHTA, CDR2 FQGNSA. DNA for the CDR3: TGTGCCAGCAGCCGTGACTGGGAAGAGACCCAGTACTTC. Encoded protein: CASSRDWEETQYF.

The V and J genes are TRBV6-5 and TRBJ1-2; TRBD1 might be the D (6 bases). The germline V and J ends were trimmed by 3 bases and 4 bases, with 12 bases remaining between them. This CDR3 is 14 amino acids long. Germline CDR1 is MNHEY and CDR2 is SVGAGI. CDR3 nucleotide sequence: TGTGCCAGCAGTTATGATACAGGGATCTATGGCTACACCTTC. Encoded protein: CASSYDTGIYGYTF.

The rearrangement links TRBV4-1 to TRBJ1-1; 8 bases fit TRBD1. Trimming took 3 bases from V and 11 from J; bases not matched to a gene: 11. Germline-derived CDR1 and CDR2 are MGHRA and YSYEKL. This CDR3 is built from 14 residues. The CDR3 DNA reads TGCGCCAGCAGCCAGGGGACCCAGGGGGCCGGGGCTTTCTTT. It yields the protein CASSQGTQGAGAFF.

V and J are TRBV24-1 and TRBJ2-1; no reliable D call. The CDR3 extends over 15 amino acids. Trimming took off 6 bases at V and 0 bases at J, with 11 bases between the two ends. Germline CDR1 KGHDR, CDR2 SFDVKD. The CDR3 DNA follows: TGTGCCACCAGTACTGGGTCTAGCTCCTACAATGAGCAGTTCTTC. Its translation is CATSTGSSSYNEQFF.

The V and J genes are TRBV5-5 and TRBJ1-1; D not certain. Trimming removed 1 base from V and 7 bases from J, with 5 bases in between. CDR3 length equals 11 residues. Looked up from germline, CDR1 is SGHKS and CDR2 is YYEKEE (reference sequence). CDR3 DNA sequence: TGTGCCAGCAGCTTGATCGGTGAAGCTTTCTTT. Its protein product is CASSLIGEAFF.

This clonotype was detected a few times. V and J are TRBV7-2 and TRBJ1-2; TRBD1 might be the D (6 bases). V was shortened by 3 bases and J by 6 bases, with 8 bases between the two germline ends. Germline CDR1 and CDR2: SGHTA and FQGNSA. The CDR3 runs 12 residues. The DNA for the CDR3 is TGTGCCAGCAGCTTCTGGGGGCATGGCTACACCTTC. Translated, it gives CASSFWGHGYTF.

This clonotype was recorded a few times. J is TRBJ2-5 and V is TRBV13; a possible D gene is TRBD2 (5 bases). Germline-derived CDR1 and CDR2 are PRHDT and FYEKMQ (reference sequence). The CDR3 covers 15 residues. V gave up 5 bases and J gave up 0 bases, with 13 bases separating them. CDR3 protein: CASSPPQEDQETQYF. The CDR3 nucleotides read TGTGCCAGCAGCCCGCCCCAGGAGGACCAAGAGACCCAGTACTTC.

The chain joins TRBV12-3 or TRBV12-4 to TRBJ2-1; D is ambiguous. With 5 bases removed from V and 2 bases from J, the gap between germline ends came to 7 bases. There are 13 residues in the CDR3. The CDR3 protein is CASSNSPYNEQFF. The CDR3 DNA is TGTGCCAGCAGTAACAGCCCCTACAATGAGCAGTTCTTC.

The rearrangement joins TRBV5-4 to TRBJ2-7, with unresolved D. V was cut by 0 bases and J by 0 bases, with 10 bases left in between. This CDR3 contains 15 residues. The germline V gene has CDR1 SGHNT and CDR2 YYREEE (reference sequence). The CDR3 loop reads CASSLGTTSSYEQYF. For the CDR3, the DNA is TGTGCCAGCAGCTTGGGGACGACGAGCTCCTACGAGCAGTACTTC. The full variable domain, with the rest looked up from reference TRBV5-4 and TRBJ2-7, is ETGVTQSPTHLIKTRGQQVTLRCSSQSGHNTVSWYQQALGQGPQFIFQYYREEENGRGNFPPRFSGLQFPNYSSELNVNALELDDSALYLCASSLGTTSSYEQYFGPGTRLTVT.

As regards this clonotype: A junction end diverges from the germline sequence, so it may reflect a read error. V usage is TRBV29-1 and J usage is TRBJ2-7; D unclear. Germline V CDR1 and CDR2: SQVTM, ANQGSEA. There are 11 residues in the CDR3. The CDR3 region has the DNA TGCGGCGTGCAAGCCGGGTACGAGCAGTACTTC. Translation gives CGVQAGYEQYF.

This chain connects TRBV5-4 to TRBJ2-3; the match to TRBD2 covers 12 bases. J gave up 7 bases and V 6 bases, and 6 bases lay outside the gene matches. CDR1 and CDR2 (germline): SGHNT, YYREEE (reference sequence). CDR3 length: 14 amino acids. CDR3 nucleotides: TGTGCCAGCAAACTAGCGGGAGGTCTGAATACGCAGTATTTT. This codes for CASKLAGGLNTQYF.

J is TRBJ2-1 and V is TRBV20-1; TRBD1 might be the D (5 bases). This CDR3 comprises 13 residues. V was trimmed by 5 bases and J by 2 bases, leaving 10 bases between them. The germline V gene encodes CDR1 DFQATT and CDR2 SNEGSKA (reference sequence). CDR3 sequence: CSAGALTYNEQFF. CDR3 DNA: TGCAGTGCTGGGGCACTGACCTACAATGAGCAGTTCTTC.

The chain recombines TRBV20-1 with TRBJ2-5, with TRBD1 identical over 8 bases. The V and J ends lost 5 bases and 5 bases, in that order; junction bases with no gene match: 10. The CDR3 is 14 residues long. CDR1 and CDR2 from the germline V gene are DFQATT and SNEGSKA (reference sequence). The CDR3 loop is CSAPGQGARETQYF. The CDR3 DNA reads TGCAGTGCTCCAGGCCAGGGGGCGCGGGAGACCCAGTACTTC.

Only a few counts were recorded for this clonotype. The chain employs TRBV7-2 and TRBJ1-6, with D possibly matching TRBD1 (6 bases). The CDR3 is 15 residues long. Trimming removed 4 bases from V and 10 bases from J, with 17 bases in between. Germline V gives CDR1 SGHTA, CDR2 FQGNSA. This chain's CDR3 is CASSSSGGGRSPLHF. DNA for the CDR3: TGTGCCAGCAGCTCCTCGGGGGGGGGCAGGTCACCCCTCCACTTT.

The chain has TRBV29-1 and TRBJ2-5; no clear D gene. Per germline, CDR1 SQVTM and CDR2 ANQGSEA. Trimming removed 7 bases from V and 5 bases from J, with 11 bases in between. CDR3 length: 11 amino acids. The CDR3: CSGGPQETQYF. CDR3 coding DNA: TGCAGCGGTGGACCCCAGGAGACCCAGTACTTC.

This clonotype showed up just a few times. V is TRBV5-1 and J is TRBJ1-5; TRBD1 matches at 9 bases. The CDR3 spans 15 residues. Germline CDR1 reads SGHRS; CDR2 reads YFSETQ. Germline trimming cut 4 bases from V and 1 base from J; bases unmatched to any gene: 3. This CDR3 reads CASSRTGGSNQPQHF. In nucleotides, the CDR3 is TGCGCCAGCAGCCGTACAGGGGGCAGCAATCAGCCCCAGCATTTT.

This rearrangement joins TRBV29-1 to TRBJ2-1; TRBD2 matches at 7 bases. V lost 7 bases to trimming and J lost 6 bases; unmatched junction nucleotides: 6. Germline V lookup: CDR1 SQVTM, CDR2 ANQGSEA. This CDR3 has 12 amino acids. CDR3 in amino acids: CSARLASNEQFF. CDR3 bases: TGCAGCGCCCGACTAGCTAGCAATGAGCAGTTCTTC.

In its sample, this clonotype was seen a few times. This chain connects TRBV6-5 to TRBJ2-3; D is uncertain. Germline loops: CDR1 MNHEY, CDR2 SVGAGI. With 4 bases removed from V and 1 base from J, the gap between germline ends came to 12 bases. This CDR3 is 15 amino acids long. CDR3 sequence: CASSLSTQGTDTQYF. The CDR3 DNA reads TGTGCCAGCAGTTTATCCACTCAGGGCACAGATACGCAGTATTTT.

The J gene is TRBJ2-3, the V gene TRBV29-1, with unresolved D. CDR3 size: 10 residues. Deletions cut 3 bases from V and 10 bases from J, with 8 bases between. Looked up from germline, CDR1 is SQVTM and CDR2 is ANQGSEA. For the CDR3, the DNA is TGCAGCGTTGATTTGTCACCGCAGTATTTT. Translating gives CSVDLSPQYF.

This clonotype occurred a few times. The V gene is TRBV20-1, the J gene TRBJ2-5, with D uncertain. Trimming shortened V by 5 bases and J by 2 bases, and 15 bases separated the two germline ends. The CDR3 runs 14 residues. Germline CDR1 and CDR2: DFQATT and SNEGSKA (reference sequence). CDR3 nucleotides: TGCAGTGCTCTAGACCGGCGAGAACAAGAGACCCAGTACTTC. It codes for CSALDRREQETQYF.